A selection of T cell receptor beta chains follows, all from one sample in a study of cytomegalovirus exposure and HLA in healthy donors. The assay was immunoSEQ multiplex PCR, and TCRdb's table has in-frame clones only and misses some. This repertoire shows approximately 150,000 clones, over 60% found once; its top ten account for 1.5% to 2%. Sequenced material: PBMCs. These receptors were obtained from a young woman in good health and CMV-seronegative. Each CDR3 is given with its conserved first and last residue. D genes are given only for firm matches. Expanded clones are given a class, and other clones once, few, many or no size at all.

abundance: -
d_gene: TRBD1
v_gene: TRBV23-1
j_gene: TRBJ2-1
CDR3nt: TGCGCCAGCAGTTCCCGGGACAGGGCCTACAATGAGCAGTTCTTC
CDR3aa: CASSSRDRAYNEQFF

abundance: -
d_gene: -
v_gene: TRBV6-5
j_gene: TRBJ2-1
CDR3nt: TGTGCCAGCAGTCAGGGGATCGCCTACAATGAGCAGTTCTTC
CDR3aa: CASSQGIAYNEQFF

abundance: -
d_gene: -
v_gene: TRBV19
j_gene: TRBJ1-2
CDR3nt: TGTGCCTCCGGGGAACAAGCTAACTATGGCTACACCTTC
CDR3aa: CASGEQANYGYTF

abundance: -
d_gene: -
v_gene: TRBV2
j_gene: TRBJ1-4
CDR3nt: TGTGCCAGCAGGGGGGGACCTGAGGACCTAACTAATGAAAAACTGTTTTTT
CDR3aa: CASRGGPEDLTNEKLFF

abundance: -
d_gene: -
v_gene: TRBV5-8
j_gene: TRBJ1-6
CDR3nt: TGTGCCAGCAGCCCTCGGGGGAGAACTTCACCCCTCCACTTT
CDR3aa: CASSPRGRTSPLHF

abundance: -
d_gene: TRBD2
v_gene: TRBV9
j_gene: TRBJ2-2
CDR3nt: TGTGCCAGCCGACCTGGTAGCGGGGCGAACACCGGGGAGCTGTTTTTT
CDR3aa: CASRPGSGANTGELFF

abundance: few
d_gene: TRBD2
v_gene: TRBV10-2
j_gene: TRBJ2-1
CDR3nt: TGCGCCATGAGGGGCGGGAGGGCCCAGGACAATGAGCAGTTCTTC
CDR3aa: CAMRGGRAQDNEQFF

abundance: -
d_gene: -
v_gene: TRBV9
j_gene: TRBJ1-6
CDR3nt: TGTGCCAGCAGCGTTGGACTCAATAATTCACCCCTCCACTTT
CDR3aa: CASSVGLNNSPLHF

abundance: -
d_gene: -
v_gene: TRBV7-3
j_gene: TRBJ2-5
CDR3nt: TGTGCCAGCAGCTTAACAGGGGAAGAGACCCAGTACTTC
CDR3aa: CASSLTGEETQYF

abundance: -
d_gene: -
v_gene: TRBV7-9
j_gene: TRBJ2-2
CDR3nt: TGTGCCAGCAGCTTAGGGGGCTACACCGGGGAGCTGTTTTTT
CDR3aa: CASSLGGYTGELFF

abundance: -
d_gene: -
v_gene: TRBV6-1
j_gene: TRBJ1-3
CDR3nt: TGTGCCAGCAGTGAGTTCGGGAAATCTGGAAACACCATATATTTT
CDR3aa: CASSEFGKSGNTIYF

abundance: few
d_gene: -
v_gene: TRBV6-6
j_gene: TRBJ1-2
CDR3nt: TGTGCCAGCGGGGCAGGGCTTGGCTACACCTTC
CDR3aa: CASGAGLGYTF

abundance: -
d_gene: TRBD2
v_gene: TRBV4-1
j_gene: TRBJ2-1
CDR3nt: TGCGCCAGCAGCCAAGGCGCGGGAGGGCTTAATGAGCAGTTCTTC
CDR3aa: CASSQGAGGLNEQFF

abundance: -
d_gene: TRBD1
v_gene: TRBV7-3
j_gene: TRBJ2-1
CDR3nt: TGTGCCAGCAGCTACGACAGGGGCCCCTACAATGAGCAGTTCTTC
CDR3aa: CASSYDRGPYNEQFF

abundance: -
d_gene: -
v_gene: TRBV5-4
j_gene: TRBJ2-2
CDR3nt: TGTGCCAGCAGCCCGGCCGAACGGGGGAACACCGGGGAGCTGTTTTTT
CDR3aa: CASSPAERGNTGELFF

abundance: few
d_gene: -
v_gene: TRBV25-1
j_gene: TRBJ1-2
CDR3nt: TGTGCCAGCAGGACGGTGGGAGATGGCTACACCTTC
CDR3aa: CASRTVGDGYTF

abundance: -
d_gene: TRBD1
v_gene: TRBV6-5
j_gene: TRBJ2-3
CDR3nt: TGTGCCAGCAGGGCCGGACAGGGGGCAAGGGATACGCAGTATTTT
CDR3aa: CASRAGQGARDTQYF

abundance: few
d_gene: -
v_gene: TRBV6-1
j_gene: TRBJ2-7
CDR3nt: TGTGCCAGCAGTGACAATTTTCCCTACGAGCAGTACTTC
CDR3aa: CASSDNFPYEQYF

abundance: few
d_gene: -
v_gene: TRBV10-3
j_gene: TRBJ2-7
CDR3nt: TGTGCCATCAGGGATCAGGTGGACGAGCAGTACTTC
CDR3aa: CAIRDQVDEQYF

abundance: -
d_gene: -
v_gene: TRBV4-3
j_gene: TRBJ2-2
CDR3nt: TGCGCCAGCAGCCAAAGCCGAGGCACTAAGTCGACCACCGGGGAGCTGTTTTTT
CDR3aa: CASSQSRGTKSTTGELFF

abundance: -
d_gene: TRBD1
v_gene: TRBV4-1
j_gene: TRBJ1-2
CDR3nt: TGCGCCAGCAGCCAAGTCGGTACCAGGGGGCGACGGGGCTACACCTTC
CDR3aa: CASSQVGTRGRRGYTF

abundance: -
d_gene: -
v_gene: TRBV6-6
j_gene: TRBJ1-1
CDR3nt: TGTGCCAGCAGTTATAGTATCACTGAAGCTTTCTTT
CDR3aa: CASSYSITEAFF

abundance: -
d_gene: TRBD2
v_gene: TRBV18
j_gene: TRBJ2-3
CDR3nt: TGTGCCAGCTCACCACCCGGGACTAGCGCTAATACGCAGTATTTT
CDR3aa: CASSPPGTSANTQYF